The rows below give T cell receptor beta chains drawn from one sample of a study of identical twins. TCRdb processed the 5' RACE reads anew with MiXCR; each CDR3 protein has one entry. Of approximately 350,000 distinct CDR3 sequences in the sample, 9% to 15% were seen once. The sample was also reused in another study, on yellow fever vaccine responses in identical twins.

The sample was CD8+ T cells sorted from blood. Receptors were obtained from a woman younger than 35 in good health. CDR3s include the opening cysteine and the closing phenylalanine or tryptophan. The order of the fields is J gene, D gene, clone size, V gene, CDR3 protein, CDR3 DNA. The D gene is left open where the match is weak. The size field is filled for only some rows; it gives once, few, many or a size class.

>TRBJ2-7|TRBD2|few|TRBV29-1
CSVVWREGSHEQYF
TGCAGCGTTGTGTGGCGGGAGGGCTCCCACGAGCAGTACTTC
>TRBJ2-3|TRBD2|many|TRBV7-8
CASSLAGGPADTQYF
TGTGCCAGCAGCCTAGCGGGAGGGCCTGCAGATACGCAGTATTTT
>TRBJ2-5|TRBD1|many|TRBV28
CASSFVPGQGPTYQETQYF
TGTGCCAGCAGTTTCGTCCCGGGACAGGGTCCAACGTACCAAGAGACCCAGTACTTC
>TRBJ1-2|-|-|TRBV6-1
CASSSVPAVYYGYTF
TGTGCCAGCAGCAGCGTCCCGGCGGTGTACTATGGCTACACCTTC
>TRBJ2-3|-|many|TRBV5-1
CASSFEGAGTDTQYF
TGCGCCAGCAGCTTTGAGGGAGCGGGCACAGATACGCAGTATTTT
>TRBJ2-5|TRBD2|few|TRBV5-1
CASSFTRGDLQETQYF
TGCGCCAGCAGCTTCACTCGGGGGGATCTACAAGAGACCCAGTACTTC
>TRBJ2-2|-|many|TRBV24-1
CATSDSPSFDRYTGELFF
TGTGCCACCAGTGACTCTCCTTCATTCGACAGGTACACCGGGGAGCTGTTTTTT
>TRBJ2-3|TRBD2|few|TRBV3-1
CASSPSGTSGGDTQYF
TGTGCCAGCAGCCCGAGCGGGACTAGCGGGGGAGATACGCAGTATTTT
>TRBJ2-2|-|few|TRBV15
CATSRDLGGTGELFF
TGTGCCACCAGCAGAGACCTGGGGGGCACCGGGGAGCTGTTTTTT
>TRBJ2-2|TRBD2|-|TRBV28
CASSHLIGGGTGELFF
TGTGCCAGCAGCCACCTCATCGGGGGGGGCACCGGGGAGCTGTTTTTT
>TRBJ2-3|TRBD2|-|TRBV20-1
CSAKPIGTSGIGTQYF
TGCAGTGCTAAACCCATCGGGACTAGCGGGATAGGTACGCAGTATTTT
>TRBJ1-1|TRBD1|-|TRBV29-1
CNVGVPGQGITEAFF
TGCAACGTTGGCGTCCCGGGACAGGGGATCACTGAAGCTTTCTTT
>TRBJ2-1|TRBD2|few|TRBV19
CASTLGLAGTNEQFF
TGTGCCAGTACGCTGGGGCTAGCGGGAACGAATGAGCAGTTCTTC
>TRBJ2-5|TRBD1|-|TRBV10-3
CAISESTGGETQYF
TGTGCCATCAGTGAGTCAACAGGGGGGGAGACCCAGTACTTC
>TRBJ2-3|TRBD1|few|TRBV11-2
CASSPTNRGTGERDTQYF
TGTGCCAGCAGCCCGACCAACCGGGGGACAGGGGAGAGAGATACGCAGTATTTT
>TRBJ2-1|-|many|TRBV9
CASSVGVYNEQFF
TGTGCCAGCAGCGTAGGGGTCTACAATGAGCAGTTCTTC
>TRBJ1-4|-|few|TRBV20-1
CSATSDTSNEKLFF
TGCAGTGCTACCTCCGACACTTCTAATGAAAAACTGTTTTTT
>TRBJ2-2|TRBD1|few|TRBV27
CASGPWGQMNTGELFF
TGTGCCAGCGGCCCTTGGGGACAGATGAACACCGGGGAGCTGTTTTTT
>TRBJ2-1|-|few|TRBV6-5
CASSYSSLASKPPGEFF
TGTGCCAGCAGTTACTCGAGTCTGGCTAGCAAGCCCCCTGGGGAGTTCTTC
>TRBJ2-7|-|few|TRBV10-1
CASSEIRGDHEQYF
TGCGCCAGCAGTGAGATTAGGGGGGATCACGAGCAGTACTTC
>TRBJ2-5|TRBD1|many|TRBV7-6
CASSSRDREETQYF
TGTGCCAGCAGCTCTAGGGACAGGGAAGAGACCCAGTACTTC
>TRBJ2-5|TRBD1|-|TRBV6-1
CASRPGQGPQETQYF
TGTGCCTCCAGGCCGGGACAGGGCCCACAAGAGACCCAGTACTTC